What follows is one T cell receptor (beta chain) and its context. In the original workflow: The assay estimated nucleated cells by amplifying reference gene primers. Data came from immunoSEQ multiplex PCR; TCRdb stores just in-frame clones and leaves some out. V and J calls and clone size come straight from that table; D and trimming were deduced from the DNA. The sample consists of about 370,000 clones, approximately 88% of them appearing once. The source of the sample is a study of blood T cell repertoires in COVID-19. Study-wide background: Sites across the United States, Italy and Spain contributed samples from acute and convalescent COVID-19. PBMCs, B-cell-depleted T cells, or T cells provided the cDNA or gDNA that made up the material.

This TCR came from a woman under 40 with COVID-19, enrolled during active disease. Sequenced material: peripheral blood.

The CDR3 DNA reads as TGCGCCAGCAGCCAAGGGGGGCCGTTCACTGAAGCTTTCTTT. Amino acids: CASSQGGPFTEAFF. The V gene is TRBV4-3, the J gene TRBJ1-1, with D possibly being TRBD1 (6 bases). CDR1 LGHNA and CDR2 YSLEER come from the germline V gene. The V gene lost 1 base and the J gene lost 4 bases, with 10 bases spanning the gap. CDR3 length: 14 amino acids.